Included here is one T cell receptor beta chain sequence, with context. CDR3 length equals 14 residues. Germline lookup yields CDR1 SNHLY and CDR2 FYNNEI. V was pared by 4 bases and J by 0 bases, with 8 bases between. Clones were read by immunoSEQ multiplex PCR, and TCRdb kept only the in-frame ones, dropping some. The data contain around 45,000 clones, just under 95% of them singletons. These data belong to a study of graft-versus-host responses after intestinal transplantation. Study as a whole: Each recipient received a multivisceral, liver-intestinal, or isolated intestinal graft.

The receptor comes from a human patient who received an intestinal transplant, so some T cells may come from the graft donor. The chain employs TRBV2 and TRBJ2-3, with D perhaps TRBD2 (5 bases). The sequenced sample was PBMCs, obtained 330 to 350 days after intestinal transplant. The CDR3 here is CASSGLPSTDTQYF. The CDR3 nucleotides are TGTGCCAGCAGTGGACTACCTAGCACAGATACGCAGTATTTT.